This T cell receptor (beta chain) appears in the sequencing data of a study of cytomegalovirus exposure and HLA in healthy donors. At the level of the study: Inside one of the first data releases sat roughly 80 million unique TCRs taken from HLA-typed donors. The study's findings and limits: Data from an earlier analysis indicated that most TCR beta V segments were productive either about 87% or about 30% of the time.

It was with 60 Vbeta and 13 Jbeta primers that the PCR ran. Clones were sequenced by immunoSEQ multiplex PCR, and TCRdb holds only the in-frame ones, with some missing. The sample shows approximately 210,000 clones, 85% to 90% of them seen only once. Concerning this clone itself: Its antigen is not identified.

The CDR3 runs 14 residues. The trim removed 7 bases at V and 4 bases at J, leaving 6 bases unmatched. Per the germline V gene, CDR1 is MGHDK and CDR2 is SYGVNS. This chain links TRBV25-1 with TRBJ2-2; 7 nucleotides match TRBD1. The sequence was collected from a man aged 30-40 years in good health and CMV-seronegative. Sequenced: PBMCs. CDR3 in amino acids: CASTSGTATGELFF. The CDR3, as DNA: TGTGCCAGCACCTCCGGGACAGCCACCGGGGAGCTGTTTTTT.